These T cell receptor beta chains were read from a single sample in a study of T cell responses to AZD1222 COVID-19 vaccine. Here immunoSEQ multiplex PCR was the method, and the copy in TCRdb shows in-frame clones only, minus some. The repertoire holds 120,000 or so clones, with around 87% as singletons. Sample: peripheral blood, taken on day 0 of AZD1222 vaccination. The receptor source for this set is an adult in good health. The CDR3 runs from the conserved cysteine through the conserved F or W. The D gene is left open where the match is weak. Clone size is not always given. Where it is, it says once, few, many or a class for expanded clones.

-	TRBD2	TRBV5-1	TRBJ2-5	TGCGCCAGCAGCTTGGGGACTAGCGGAGAGACCCAGTACTTC	CASSLGTSGETQYF
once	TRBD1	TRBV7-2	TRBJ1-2	TGTGCCAGCAGCTACGGACAGGGGAGATCTAACTATGGCTACACCTTC	CASSYGQGRSNYGYTF
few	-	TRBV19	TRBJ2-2	TGTGCTACGGGCAGGGTGTTTTTCGGGGAGCTGTTTTTT	CATGRVFFGELFF
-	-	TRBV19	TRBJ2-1	TGTGCCAGTAGACGCGCGGGGAGCTCCTACAATGAGCAGTTCTTC	CASRRAGSSYNEQFF
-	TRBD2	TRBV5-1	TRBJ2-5	TGCGCCAGCAGCTTGGTCCAGCGGGGGGGCCTCGAGACCCAGTACTTC	CASSLVQRGGLETQYF
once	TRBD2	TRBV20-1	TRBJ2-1	TGCAGTGCTAGTGATAGCGGGAATGAGCAGTTCTTC	CSASDSGNEQFF
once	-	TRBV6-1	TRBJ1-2	TGTGCCAGCAGTGACGGCCAGGGTAATGGCTACACCTTC	CASSDGQGNGYTF
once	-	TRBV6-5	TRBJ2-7	TGTGCCAGCAGAGCAGGCGGGACGCGGAACGAGCAGTACTTC	CASRAGGTRNEQYF
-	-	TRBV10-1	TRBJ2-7	TGCGCCAGCAGCCCGCGAGGCTACGAGCAGTACTTC	CASSPRGYEQYF
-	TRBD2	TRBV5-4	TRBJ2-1	TGTGCCAGCAGCTTGGGGTGGCTAGCGGGGGTCAATGAGCAGTTCTTC	CASSLGWLAGVNEQFF
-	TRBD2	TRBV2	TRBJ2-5	TGTGCCAGCAGTGGAGGACTAGCTCAAGAGACCCAGTACTTC	CASSGGLAQETQYF
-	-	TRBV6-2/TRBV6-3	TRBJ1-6	TGTGCCAGCAGTCGGGAGGCAGGGTTGGGCAATTCACCCCTCCACTTT	CASSREAGLGNSPLHF
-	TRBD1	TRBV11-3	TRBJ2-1	TGTGCCAGCAGTCAGGGACAGGGCTCCTACAATGAGCAGTTCTTC	CASSQGQGSYNEQFF
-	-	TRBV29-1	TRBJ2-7	TGCAGCGTTGGACAGGCCAGTTTCGAGCAGTACTTC	CSVGQASFEQYF
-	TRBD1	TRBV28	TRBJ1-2	TGTGCCAGCAGTCCCGGACAGGCTAACTATGGCTACACCTTC	CASSPGQANYGYTF
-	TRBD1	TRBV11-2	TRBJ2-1	TGTGCCAGCAGCTTACCTGACAGGGCGAAAGATGAGCAGTTCTTC	CASSLPDRAKDEQFF
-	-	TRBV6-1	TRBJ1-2	TGTGCCAGCAGTGAAGGGCCCGGGGGCGGTTATGGCTACACCTTC	CASSEGPGGGYGYTF
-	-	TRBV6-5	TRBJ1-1	TGTGCCAGCAGTTACTCGACGGGGAACACTGAAGCTTTCTTT	CASSYSTGNTEAFF
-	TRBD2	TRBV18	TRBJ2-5	TGTGCCAGCTCACCCCTCCCGGGACTAGCGTCCCTTGGGAGAGAGACCCAGTACTTC	CASSPLPGLASLGRETQYF
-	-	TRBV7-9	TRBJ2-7	TGTGCCAGCAGCCCATCCGGGATCTCCTACGAGCAGTACTTC	CASSPSGISYEQYF
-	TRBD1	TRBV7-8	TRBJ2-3	TGTGCCAGCAGCTTAGTTCAGGGGGTAGTAGATACGCAGTATTTT	CASSLVQGVVDTQYF
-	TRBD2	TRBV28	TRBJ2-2	TGTGCCAGCAGTTTATCTTCGGGGGGTGGCTTCCCGAGCACCGGGGAGCTGTTTTTT	CASSLSSGGGFPSTGELFF
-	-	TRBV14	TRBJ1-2	TGTGCCAGCAGCCAAGCTGGGGGGGGCTACACCTTC	CASSQAGGGYTF
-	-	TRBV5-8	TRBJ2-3	TGTGCCAGCAGGTACATCGACTCAGATACGCAGTATTTT	CASRYIDSDTQYF
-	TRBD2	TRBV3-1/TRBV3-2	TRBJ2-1	TGTGCCAGCAGCCAGATAGGACTAGCGGGAGGGGATGAGCAGTTCTTC	CASSQIGLAGGDEQFF
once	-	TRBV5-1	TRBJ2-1	TGCGCCAGCAGCTTGGGTGGAGACAATGAGCAGTTCTTC	CASSLGGDNEQFF
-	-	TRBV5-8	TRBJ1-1	TGTGCCAGCAGCTTCAGAAGTATGAACACTGAAGCTTTCTTT	CASSFRSMNTEAFF
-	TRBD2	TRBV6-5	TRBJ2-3	TGTGCCACCCATTTAGCGGGAGCGACAGATACGCAGTATTTT	CATHLAGATDTQYF
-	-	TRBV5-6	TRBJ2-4	TGTGCCAGCAGCTTGGTGTCAGGACTAGCCAAAAACATTCAGTACTTC	CASSLVSGLAKNIQYF
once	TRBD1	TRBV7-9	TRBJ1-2	TGTGCCAGCAGCTCGGACAGGAGCTATGGCTACACCTTC	CASSSDRSYGYTF
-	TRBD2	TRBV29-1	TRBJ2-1	TGCAGCGTACACCCGGGACTAGCGGGAGGGAATGAGCAGTTCTTC	CSVHPGLAGGNEQFF
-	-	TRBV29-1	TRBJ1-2	TGCAGCGCCCCAGGGGACGGCTACACCTTC	CSAPGDGYTF
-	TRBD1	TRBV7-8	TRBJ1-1	TGTGCCAGCAGCCCGCGGGGACAGCTCGCTGAAGCTTTCTTT	CASSPRGQLAEAFF
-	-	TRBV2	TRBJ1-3	TGTGCCAGTACCGGGCAGGAGTTTCGAAACACCATATATTTT	CASTGQEFRNTIYF
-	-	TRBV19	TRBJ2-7	TGTGCCAGTACCCCGGGACTTGGTAAATACGAGCAGTACTTC	CASTPGLGKYEQYF
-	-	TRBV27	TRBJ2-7	TGTGCCAGCAGTGTTAGCGGCTACGAGCAGTACTTC	CASSVSGYEQYF
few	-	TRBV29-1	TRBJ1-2	TGCAGCGGCGGGTCGGAGTCCTATGGCTACACCTTC	CSGGSESYGYTF
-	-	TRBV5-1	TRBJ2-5	TGCGCCAGCAGCTTAGCAGAGACCCAGTACTTC	CASSLAETQYF
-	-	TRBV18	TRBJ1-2	TGTGCCAGCTCACCACCTCGAGGCGGAGGTGGCTACACCTTC	CASSPPRGGGGYTF
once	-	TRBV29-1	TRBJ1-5	TGCAGCGTGGGGTTTCAGGGCAATCAGCCCCAGCATTTT	CSVGFQGNQPQHF
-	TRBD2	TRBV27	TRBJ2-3	TGTGCCAGCGCCTTGATTCCCGGGGGGGCCTATGGCACAGATACGCAGTATTTT	CASALIPGGAYGTDTQYF
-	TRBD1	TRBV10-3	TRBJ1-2	TGTGCCATCAGTGATCCAAGACAGGGCAGTCGCTTCACCTTC	CAISDPRQGSRFTF
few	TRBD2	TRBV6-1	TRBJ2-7	TGTGCCAGCAGTGAATATGGGACTAGCGGGTGGGAGCAGTACTTC	CASSEYGTSGWEQYF
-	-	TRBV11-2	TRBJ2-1	TGTGCCAGCAGCTTCGGACTTAACAATGAGCAGTTCTTC	CASSFGLNNEQFF
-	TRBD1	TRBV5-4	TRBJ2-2	TGTGCCAGCAGGCGCGACAGGGTTGGGGGAACCGGGGAGCTGTTTTTT	CASRRDRVGGTGELFF
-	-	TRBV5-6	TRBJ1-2	TGTGCCAGCAGCGCCGCAGGGGACCTCTCCCTCACCTTC	CASSAAGDLSLTF
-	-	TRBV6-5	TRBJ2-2	TGTGCCAGCACCACGGCAGGGCCCGGGGAGCTGTTTTTT	CASTTAGPGELFF
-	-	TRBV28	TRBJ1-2	TGTGCCAGCAGCTTGGGACAACTCTATGGCTACACCTTC	CASSLGQLYGYTF
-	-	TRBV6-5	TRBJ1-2	TGTGCCAGCAGCCCAACCCCCCGGGTCGGCTACACCTTC	CASSPTPRVGYTF